Below, 9 T cell receptor beta chains from the same sample are listed, as sequenced in a study of blood T cell repertoires in COVID-19. TCRdb's table, derived via immunoSEQ multiplex PCR, lists solely in-frame clones and lacks some. The sample consists of 120,000 or so clones, around nine tenths of them appearing once. Sequencing was done on a sample of peripheral blood. These receptors all come from a man aged 50 or older with acute or convalescent COVID-19.

V and J are TRBV11-3 and TRBJ1-3, with no clear D. This CDR3 contains 16 residues. Germline V CDR1 and CDR2: SGHNT, YENEEA. Trimming removed 6 bases from V and 3 bases from J, with 18 bases in between. In DNA form, the CDR3 reads TGTGCCAGCAGTCATCAACAGAGTCCCTTTGGAAACACCATATATTTT. It translates to CASSHQQSPFGNTIYF.

There are a few counts of this clone. This chain joins TRBV5-1 and TRBJ2-2; the D gene is possibly TRBD1 (6 bases). The length of the CDR3 is 14 residues. Germline lookup yields CDR1 SGHRS and CDR2 YFSETQ. With 7 bases removed from V and 1 base from J, the gap between germline ends came to 11 bases. The CDR3 region is CASGTQGNTGELFF. The CDR3 region has the DNA TGCGCCAGCGGAACACAGGGGAACACCGGGGAGCTGTTTTTT.

J is TRBJ1-6 and V is TRBV7-2; 7 bases are shared with TRBD1. The CDR3 extends over 14 amino acids. Looked up from germline, CDR1 is SGHTA and CDR2 is FQGNSA. Losses at the gene ends were 5 bases for V and 4 bases for J; bases not matched to a gene: 2. DNA for the CDR3: TGTGCCAGCAGCGAGGGACAGTATAATTCACCCCTCCACTTT. Amino acid sequence: CASSEGQYNSPLHF.

This clone has just one count. The V gene is TRBV7-9, the J gene TRBJ1-6; 7 bases agree with TRBD1. The germline V gene encodes CDR1 SEHNR and CDR2 FQNEAQ (reference sequence). The CDR3 consists of 14 residues. The CDR3 DNA sequence: TGTGCTACGGACCCGGGACAGAATAATTCACCCCTCCACTTT. Protein: CATDPGQNNSPLHF.

The chain recombines TRBV27 with TRBJ2-1; possible D gene TRBD2, 6 bases. Germline V CDR1 and CDR2: MNHEY, SMNVEV (reference sequence). V lost 0 bases and J 5 bases, leaving 17 bases between the germline ends. The length of the CDR3 is 17 residues. The CDR3 sequence is CASSLSAPSAGDNEQFF. For the CDR3, the DNA is TGTGCCAGCAGTTTATCTGCCCCTAGCGCTGGGGACAATGAGCAGTTCTTC.

V gene TRBV4-1 combines with J gene TRBJ2-1; TRBD2 matches at 13 bases. The CDR3 consists of 16 residues. V was pared by 0 bases and J by 6 bases, with 2 bases of the junction left unmatched. The germline V gene has CDR1 MGHRA and CDR2 YSYEKL. The CDR3: CASSQDRLAGGNEQFF. CDR3 bases: TGCGCCAGCAGCCAAGACAGACTAGCGGGGGGCAATGAGCAGTTCTTC.

The chain carries TRBV9 and TRBJ1-1, with 8 bases lining up with TRBD1. The junction had 1 base not matched to a gene; V was cut back by 3 bases and J by 0 bases. CDR3 length: 14 residues. CDR1 is SGDLS and CDR2 is YYNGEE in the germline V gene. The CDR3: CASSARGLNTEAFF. CDR3 DNA: TGTGCCAGCAGCGCCAGGGGGCTGAACACTGAAGCTTTCTTT. Full variable domain (remainder filled in from reference TRBV9 and TRBJ1-1): DSGVTQTPKHLITATGQRVTLRCSPRSGDLSVYWYQQSLDQGLQFLIQYYNGEERAKGNILERFSAQQFPDLHSELNLSSLELGDSALYFCASSARGLNTEAFFGQGTRLTVV.

The DNA of the CDR3 is TGTGGTAGCGGGAGGGTGACTGAGCAGTTCTTC. Amino acids: CGSGRVTEQFF. The J gene is TRBJ2-1, the V gene TRBV19, with 11 bases matching TRBD2. This CDR3 region has 11 residues. CDR1 is LNHDA and CDR2 is SQIVND in the germline V gene (reference sequence).

This chain links TRBV5-1 with TRBJ2-2, with TRBD1 as a possible D gene (5 bases). Germline V lookup: CDR1 SGHRS, CDR2 YFSETQ. The CDR3 consists of 14 residues. Trimming left V 2 bases short and J 5 bases short, with 10 bases between. CDR3 loop: CASSFRGETGELFF. CDR3 sequence (DNA): TGCGCCAGCAGCTTTAGGGGTGAAACCGGGGAGCTGTTTTTT. The full variable domain, completed using reference TRBV5-1 and TRBJ2-2, is KAGVTQTPRYLIKTRGQQVTLSCSPISGHRSVSWYQQTPGQGLQFLFEYFSETQRNKGNFPGRFSGRQFSNSRSEMNVSTLELGDSALYLCASSFRGETGELFFGEGSRLTVL.